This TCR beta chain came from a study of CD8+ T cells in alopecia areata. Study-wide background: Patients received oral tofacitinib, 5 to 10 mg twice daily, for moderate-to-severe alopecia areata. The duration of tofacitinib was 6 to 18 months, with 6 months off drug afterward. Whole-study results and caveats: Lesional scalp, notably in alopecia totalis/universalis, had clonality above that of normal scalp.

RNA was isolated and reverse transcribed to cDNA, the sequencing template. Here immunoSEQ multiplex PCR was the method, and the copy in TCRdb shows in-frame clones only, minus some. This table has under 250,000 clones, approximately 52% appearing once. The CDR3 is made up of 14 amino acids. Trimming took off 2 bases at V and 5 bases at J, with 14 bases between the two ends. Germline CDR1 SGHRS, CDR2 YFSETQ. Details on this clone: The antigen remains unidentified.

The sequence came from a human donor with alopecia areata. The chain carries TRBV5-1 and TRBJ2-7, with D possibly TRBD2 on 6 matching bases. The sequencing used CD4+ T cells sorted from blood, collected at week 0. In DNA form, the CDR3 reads TGCGCCAGCAGCTTAAACGGAGGCGGGAACGAGCAGTACTTC. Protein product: CASSLNGGGNEQYF.